This T cell receptor beta chain was captured by sequencing in a study of blood T cell repertoires in COVID-19. Overall study: T cells, B-cell-depleted T cells, or PBMCs provided the cDNA or gDNA that served as material.

Recruited during active infection, patients (from Seattle) were subsequently followed longitudinally. In the authors' methods: Estimation of nucleated cell counts relied on the amplification of reference gene primers. Produced via immunoSEQ multiplex PCR; TCRdb's table is partial and in-frame only. That table furnishes V, J and clone size, whereas the DNA furnished D and trimming. Of 250,000 to 400,000 clones in the sample, around 89% were seen once. The germline gives CDR1 LGHDT, CDR2 YNNKEL (reference sequence). V lost 1 base to trimming and J lost 3 bases, with 9 bases between them. This CDR3 is 15 amino acids long.

The rearrangement links TRBV3-1 (or the pseudogene TRBV3-2) to TRBJ1-4; the D is unclear. The source is a woman aged 25 to 39 with COVID-19, enrolled during active disease. The sequenced sample consisted of peripheral blood. The chain's CDR3 is CASSQAGNANEKLFF. The CDR3 DNA is TGTGCCAGCAGCCAAGCTGGCAATGCTAATGAAAAACTGTTTTTT.